A selection of T cell receptor beta chains follows, all from one sample in a study of human T cells and chemical hapten exposure. TCRdb re-called the RACE reads through MiXCR, storing one row per CDR3 protein. The sample holds about 98,000 distinct CDR3 sequences; approximately 11% are singletons and the top ten take under 3.5%. The specimen was whole blood, collected in connection with sensitization to the hapten diphenylcyclopropenone (DPC). These TCRs come from a woman aged 55-75 years with alopecia areata. Some clones in this sample may be carry-over from other donors' samples. Each CDR3 is given with its conserved first and last residue. Fields, in order: clone size, D gene, V gene, J gene, CDR3 DNA, CDR3 protein. D genes are given only for firm matches. The listing skips clone size in some rows; elsewhere it reads once, few, many or a size class.

.,.,TRBV4-1,TRBJ2-5,TGCGCCAGCAGCCTGACATGGAAACAAGAGACCCAGTACTTC,CASSLTWKQETQYF
few,TRBD1,TRBV12-3/TRBV12-4,TRBJ1-2,TGTGCCAGCAGTTTAGGACAGGGGGCGCAGTACTATGGCTACACCTTC,CASSLGQGAQYYGYTF
many,TRBD1,TRBV5-4,TRBJ2-7,TGTGCCAGCAGCCAGACAGGGGGTTCTTACGAGCAGTACTTC,CASSQTGGSYEQYF
many,TRBD1,TRBV13,TRBJ1-1,TGTGCCAGCAGCGGGGACAGTCGGACTGAAGCTTTCTTT,CASSGDSRTEAFF
many,.,TRBV7-9,TRBJ1-6,TGTGCCAGCAGCCCCGCAGGGAGCTCCTATAATTCACCCCTCCACTTT,CASSPAGSSYNSPLHF
many,.,TRBV4-2,TRBJ2-1,TGTGCCAGCAGCCAATCCAAACGGAGGGGCCGGAGAAATGAGCAGTTCTTC,CASSQSKRRGRRNEQFF
.,TRBD1,TRBV12-3/TRBV12-4,TRBJ2-7,TGTGCCAGCAGTTCGGGACAGGGGAGGGGAGATTACGAGCAGTACTTC,CASSSGQGRGDYEQYF
few,TRBD2,TRBV27,TRBJ2-1,TGTGCCAGCAAGAGGACTAGCGACTCTGAGCAGTTCTTC,CASKRTSDSEQFF
.,.,TRBV29-1,TRBJ1-2,TGCAGCGTTGAAGATCGGCAGGGAGACTATGGCTACACCTTC,CSVEDRQGDYGYTF
many,TRBD2,TRBV5-5,TRBJ2-7,TGTGCCAGCAGCACCATACTGGGACTAGCGGTCTCCTACGAGCAGTACTTC,CASSTILGLAVSYEQYF
few,.,TRBV15,TRBJ1-6,TGTGCCACCAGCAGAGAGGGGGGGCGGTGGTCACCCCTCCACTTT,CATSREGGRWSPLHF
few,.,TRBV6-6,TRBJ1-1,TGTGCCAGCAGTTACTCCTGGAACACTGAAGCTTTCTTT,CASSYSWNTEAFF
.,.,TRBV7-2,TRBJ2-4,TGCGCCAGCGGAAGGACAGGGAGGGGAGCCAAAAACATTCAGTACTTC,CASGRTGRGAKNIQYF
many,.,TRBV13,TRBJ1-1,TGTGCCAGCAGCCGACAGAGGGGCACTGAAGCTTTCTTT,CASSRQRGTEAFF
.,.,TRBV6-2/TRBV6-3,TRBJ1-2,TGTGCCAGCAGCAAACGAGATGAATATGGCTACACCTTC,CASSKRDEYGYTF
many,.,TRBV29-1,TRBJ2-1,TGCAGCGTTGGGTCGGTCCGCCTGCGAAATGAGCAGTTCTTC,CSVGSVRLRNEQFF
many,.,TRBV3-1,TRBJ1-3,TGTGCCAGCAGCCAAGAGGTGGGAAACACCATATATTTT,CASSQEVGNTIYF
many,TRBD2,TRBV24-1,TRBJ2-1,TGTGCCACCAGTGATTCGTGGACTAGGCTCCACTCCTACAATGAGCAGTTCTTC,CATSDSWTRLHSYNEQFF
.,.,TRBV19,TRBJ1-5,TGTGCCAGTAGTTTGGGCAGGGCATCATCTCAGCCCCAGCATTTT,CASSLGRASSQPQHF
many,.,TRBV3-1,TRBJ1-1,TGTGCCAGCAGCCAAGGGTTGGGGATCCTGAACACTGAAGCTTTCTTT,CASSQGLGILNTEAFF
many,.,TRBV11-2,TRBJ1-1,TGTGCCAGCCGGCGGAACACTGAAGCTTTCTTT,CASRRNTEAFF
.,TRBD1,TRBV20-1,TRBJ1-1,TGCAGTGCCAAACAGGGGCTCATGAACACTGAAGCTTTCTTT,CSAKQGLMNTEAFF
many,.,TRBV7-3,TRBJ1-2,TGTGCCAGCAGCTTAACGACGGGCGTCTATGGCTACACCTTC,CASSLTTGVYGYTF
many,TRBD1,TRBV6-6,TRBJ1-4,TGTGCCAGCAGTTCGGACAGGGCGATGAGCAGAAATGAAAAACTGTTTTTT,CASSSDRAMSRNEKLFF
few,.,TRBV5-1,TRBJ2-3,TGCGCCAGCCGGGACACCTACACAGATACGCAGTATTTT,CASRDTYTDTQYF
many,TRBD2,TRBV5-6,TRBJ2-3,TGTGCCAGCAGCTTGGAAGGGACTAGGACAGATACGCAGTATTTT,CASSLEGTRTDTQYF
few,.,TRBV16,TRBJ1-5,TGTGCCAGCAGCCAAGACCAGCGGCCCCAGCATTTT,CASSQDQRPQHF
many,TRBD2,TRBV19,TRBJ2-4,TGTGCCAGTAGTTGGGCTCGGGGGGACATTCAGTACTTC,CASSWARGDIQYF
few,TRBD1,TRBV12-5,TRBJ2-1,TGTGCTAGTGGTTTGGGACAGGGGTCCTACAATGAGCAGTTCTTC,CASGLGQGSYNEQFF
few,.,TRBV7-9,TRBJ2-1,TGTGCCAGCAGCTTTAGGAATGAGCAGTTCTTC,CASSFRNEQFF
.,.,TRBV10-3,TRBJ2-7,TGTGCCATCAGTGTGGGGGCCACCCTTCTCGAGCAGTACTTC,CAISVGATLLEQYF
many,.,TRBV11-2,TRBJ2-3,TGTGCCAGCAGCTCCGGGACTCCCAGGCGAAATACGCAGTATTTT,CASSSGTPRRNTQYF
.,.,TRBV30,TRBJ1-5,TGTGCCTGGAGCCCCCGGGGCAGCGGAAACATCTATAGCAATCAGCCCCAGCATTTT,CAWSPRGSGNIYSNQPQHF
many,.,TRBV3-1,TRBJ1-1,TGTGCCAGCAGCCAAGAGGGCGAAGGCAAAGACACTGAAGCTTTCTTT,CASSQEGEGKDTEAFF
.,TRBD1,TRBV12-3/TRBV12-4,TRBJ1-5,TGTGCCAGCAGTCCCGGACAGGGACAGCCCCAGCATTTT,CASSPGQGQPQHF
few,.,TRBV7-2,TRBJ1-2,TGTGCCAGCAGCCAGAGAGCCGTTTCAGGGGCCCTAATCTATGGCTACACCTTC,CASSQRAVSGALIYGYTF
many,TRBD1,TRBV12-3/TRBV12-4,TRBJ2-2,TGTGCCAGCAGTCCCGGGGACAGGACTGCCACCGGGGAGCTGTTTTTT,CASSPGDRTATGELFF
many,.,TRBV3-1,TRBJ1-5,TGTGCCAGCAGCCAAGGAGGGCTAGGCAATCAGCCCCAGCATTTT,CASSQGGLGNQPQHF
many,.,TRBV5-1,TRBJ2-3,TGCGCCAGCAGCTTCGGCAGGGTAGACGGAGATACGCAGTATTTT,CASSFGRVDGDTQYF
.,.,TRBV9,TRBJ2-4,TGTGCCAGCAGCGTAGAGGACAGAGTCGATCAGTACTTC,CASSVEDRVDQYF
many,.,TRBV19,TRBJ1-5,TGTGCCAGTAGTATCGAAATCGGATGGCAGCCCCAGCATTTT,CASSIEIGWQPQHF
few,TRBD1,TRBV14,TRBJ2-1,TGTGCCAGCAGCCAAGTCCCGGGACAGGGGGCCGGGGGCTCCTACAATGAGCAGTTCTTC,CASSQVPGQGAGGSYNEQFF
few,TRBD1,TRBV10-3,TRBJ2-5,TGTGCCATCAGTCCTTTGACAGGGGGAGAGACCCAGTACTTC,CAISPLTGGETQYF
many,.,TRBV29-1,TRBJ1-1,TGCAGCGTTGATGGAATCGGTGAAGCTTTCTTT,CSVDGIGEAFF
.,.,TRBV6-5,TRBJ1-2,TGTGCCAGCAGTTACTCGACTAACAGTAACTATGGCTACACCTTC,CASSYSTNSNYGYTF
.,TRBD1,TRBV27,TRBJ1-6,TGTGCCAGCAGTGTCGGACAGGGGAGTTCACCCCTCCACTTT,CASSVGQGSSPLHF
many,TRBD2,TRBV6-5,TRBJ2-3,TGTGCCAGCTCCTGGGGAGGGGGCACAGATACGCAGTATTTT,CASSWGGGTDTQYF
many,.,TRBV6-5,TRBJ2-5,TGTGCCAGCAGTTACGAAAAGCGGTCAGAGACCCAGTACTTC,CASSYEKRSETQYF
.,.,TRBV6-1,TRBJ2-7,TGTGCCGAAGCCTCCGGGCAGGGCAACGAGCAGTACTTC,CAEASGQGNEQYF
many,TRBD2,TRBV7-9,TRBJ2-2,TGTGCCAGCAGCACTCATCTACTAGCGGCGAACACCGGGGAGCTGTTTTTT,CASSTHLLAANTGELFF
.,.,TRBV11-2,TRBJ2-5,TGTGCCAGCAGCTTAGATCCAAGGGATGAGACCCAGTACTTC,CASSLDPRDETQYF
many,TRBD1,TRBV6-1,TRBJ1-1,TGTGCCAGCAGTGATTTCCGGACAGGGAGGTCTGGAGCTTTCTTT,CASSDFRTGRSGAFF
many,.,TRBV11-2,TRBJ2-3,TGTGCCAGCAGCTTATGGGGGGAGGACAACACAGATACGCAGTATTTT,CASSLWGEDNTDTQYF
few,TRBD1,TRBV27,TRBJ2-3,TGTGCCAGCAGTGGGGGACAGGGACGGACAGATACGCAGTATTTT,CASSGGQGRTDTQYF
many,.,TRBV11-2,TRBJ2-5,TGTGCCAGCACCGGGGTTCAAGAGACCCAGTACTTC,CASTGVQETQYF